In its sample, the clone carrying this T cell receptor beta chain was seen once. Its antigen is as yet unknown. This sample stems from a study of blood T cells in healthy people across ages. Study outcomes and limitations: While age rose, TCR beta diversity per million T cells dropped in a roughly linear way. CMV status of donors was unknown, possibly confounding expanded clonotype changes. Naive CD4+ cell counts and diversity both ran higher in long-lived than in aged donors.

V lost 4 bases and J 0 bases, leaving 7 bases between the germline ends. This CDR3 region has 14 residues. Germline loops: CDR1 SQVTM, CDR2 ANQGSEA. Combining a sample-barcoded 5' primer with a J-beta primer mix, a second PCR ran for about 6 to 11 cycles. Samples each returned at least 3 million CDR3-containing paired-end reads. A single record per CDR3 protein comes from TCRdb applying MiXCR to the 5' RACE reads. The repertoire has hundreds of thousands of distinct CDR3 sequences, less than 45% of them found once; the top ten carry around 30%. Sequenced: blood. The chain uses TRBV29-1 and TRBJ2-6; possibly TRBD2 for D (5 bases). This clonotype was obtained from a man aged 80 or over in good health. The CDR3 reads CSVARDSGANVLTF. The CDR3 DNA reads TGCAGCGTTGCGAGGGACTCTGGGGCCAACGTCCTGACTTTC.